The 31 T cell receptor beta chains given below trace back to one sample, sequenced in a study of shared clonotypes between healthy human individuals. Clones were sequenced by immunoSEQ multiplex PCR, and TCRdb holds only the in-frame ones, with some missing. Of about 2.4 million clones listed, more than 90% are singletons. Sample: naive CD4+ T cells sorted from blood. The subset is: CD45RA+ positively selected. These receptors were obtained from a man aged 18 to 35 in good health.

The chain combines TRBV2 with TRBJ1-2; D possibly corresponds to TRBD1 (6 bases). The CDR3 contains 14 residues. CDR1 and CDR2 (germline): SNHLY, FYNNEI. Trimming cost V 3 bases and J 8 bases, with 16 bases left between them. The DNA of the CDR3 is TGTGCCAGCAGTGAGGCCGGGACACCTGTGGGCTACACCTTC. As protein: CASSEAGTPVGYTF. Full variable domain (outside the CDR3, taken from reference TRBV2 and TRBJ1-2): EPEVTQTPSHQVTQMGQEVILRCVPISNHLYFYWYRQILGQKVEFLVSFYNNEISEKSEIFDDQFSVERPDGSNFTLKIRSTKLEDSAMYFCASSEAGTPVGYTFGSGTRLTVV.

This clone was counted a single time. This chain uses TRBV10-1 with TRBJ2-7; either TRBD1 or TRBD2 may fit D (6 bases each). Looked up from germline, CDR1 is WNHNN and CDR2 is SYGVQD (reference sequence). There are 13 residues in the CDR3. Trimming shortened V by 8 bases and J by 2 bases, and 13 bases separated the two germline ends. CDR3: CASQRGVTYEQYF. The CDR3 coding sequence is TGCGCCAGCCAGAGGGGGGTTACCTACGAGCAGTACTTC.

J is TRBJ2-7 and V is TRBV19; D is uncertain. The CDR3 sequence is 13 residues long. V was shortened by 4 bases and J by 3 bases, with 10 bases between the two germline ends. Looked up from germline, CDR1 is LNHDA and CDR2 is SQIVND (reference sequence). CDR3 protein: CASSTLLNYEQYF. In nucleotides, the CDR3 is TGTGCCAGTAGTACACTACTTAACTACGAGCAGTACTTC.

This clone was detected once. This sample includes further DNA sequences coding for the same CDR3. The chain joins TRBV5-1 to TRBJ2-5, with 9 bases that match TRBD1. The V segment lost 4 bases and the J segment 5 bases; nucleotides outside the gene matches: 9. The CDR3 covers 15 residues. Germline V gives CDR1 SGHRS, CDR2 YFSETQ. CDR3 loop: CASSVTGTGLETQYF. The CDR3 coding sequence is TGCGCCAGCAGCGTAACCGGGACAGGGTTGGAGACCCAGTACTTC.

This sequence joins TRBV6-5 and TRBJ1-2; no reliable D call. CDR1 and CDR2 from the germline V gene are MNHEY and SVGAGI. The CDR3 runs to 13 residues. V was shortened by 2 bases and J by 13 bases, with 17 bases between the two germline ends. The DNA of the CDR3 is TGTGCCAGCAGTTACACCGCCCGACGGAGGCTCACCTTC. Amino acid sequence: CASSYTARRRLTF.

This chain links TRBV19 with TRBJ2-1, with 9 bases lining up with TRBD1. CDR1 is LNHDA, CDR2 SQIVND, per germline (reference sequence). After removal of 9 bases from V and 7 bases from J, the junction contained 13 bases not matched to a gene. CDR3 length equals 15 residues. The CDR3 region has the DNA TGTGCCAGCCAAATGGGGACAGGGCTTACAAATGAGCAGTTCTTC. This translates into CASQMGTGLTNEQFF.

The chain couples TRBV5-4 to TRBJ2-7; 8 nucleotides agree with TRBD1. The CDR3 has 13 amino acids. The V gene end was trimmed by 4 bases and the J gene end by 7 bases; junction bases not matched to a gene: 7. Per the germline V gene, CDR1 is SGHNT and CDR2 is YYREEE (reference sequence). This chain's CDR3 is CASSRTGPGEQYF. Here the CDR3 DNA reads TGTGCCAGCAGCCGGACAGGGCCCGGGGAGCAGTACTTC. Drawing the rest from reference TRBV5-4 and TRBJ2-7, the complete variable domain is ETGVTQSPTHLIKTRGQQVTLRCSSQSGHNTVSWYQQALGQGPQFIFQYYREEENGRGNFPPRFSGLQFPNYSSELNVNALELDDSALYLCASSRTGPGEQYFGPGTRLTVT.

This chain connects TRBV7-9 to TRBJ1-4; 9 nucleotides agree with TRBD1. The CDR3 extends over 17 amino acids. Looked up from germline, CDR1 is SEHNR and CDR2 is FQNEAQ (reference sequence). The V segment lost 7 bases and the J segment 3 bases; nucleotides outside the gene matches: 12. In DNA, the CDR3 is TGTGCCAGCACCCTCGGGACAGGGTTGGGCGCTAATGAAAAACTGTTTTTT. Its translation is CASTLGTGLGANEKLFF.

V usage is TRBV5-1 and J usage is TRBJ2-4; TRBD1 aligns across 8 bases. The CDR3 runs to 15 residues. Germline CDR1 SGHRS, CDR2 YFSETQ. The junction had 13 bases not matched to a gene; V was cut back by 2 bases and J by 12 bases. CDR3 residues: CASSLMDRAEGNQYF. CDR3 coding DNA: TGCGCCAGCAGCTTAATGGACAGGGCTGAAGGCAATCAGTACTTC.

The rearrangement links TRBV27 to TRBJ1-2; D unclear. From germline, CDR1 is MNHEY and CDR2 SMNVEV (reference sequence). The CDR3 sequence is 16 residues long. V was pared by 3 bases and J by 0 bases, with 14 bases between. CDR3: CASSLGGKSANYGYTF. The CDR3 DNA follows: TGTGCCAGCAGTTTGGGTGGGAAGTCAGCTAACTATGGCTACACCTTC.

The chain employs TRBV4-2 and TRBJ2-1, with D maybe TRBD2 (5 bases). V was pared by 4 bases and J by 2 bases, with 15 bases between. In germline, CDR1 is LGHNA, CDR2 YNFKEQ. CDR3 length: 16 amino acids. The CDR3 nucleotides read TGTGCCAGCAGCCCCCTAGGACTCTCCCCCTACAATGAGCAGTTCTTC. Protein product: CASSPLGLSPYNEQFF.

This chain joins TRBV30 and TRBJ2-7; possible D gene TRBD1, 5 bases. This CDR3 is built from 15 residues. The V gene's germline CDR1 is GTSNPN and CDR2 SVGIG (reference sequence). With 0 bases removed from V and 5 bases from J, the gap between germline ends came to 17 bases. The CDR3 nucleotides read TGTGCCTGGAGTGTACCTGGGGCGCCTACCCACGAGCAGTACTTC. This sequence encodes CAWSVPGAPTHEQYF.

This clone was seen once. The chain uses TRBV6-6 and TRBJ2-3; D may be TRBD2 (7 bases). Trimming took 5 bases from V and 6 from J, leaving 18 bases between them. This CDR3 has 15 residues. The germline V gene has CDR1 MNHNY and CDR2 SVGAGI (reference sequence). The CDR3, as DNA: TGTGCCAGCAGTCTAGAAGAGGGGGGGATGGATACGCAGTATTTT. Amino acid sequence: CASSLEEGGMDTQYF.

This sequence joins TRBV28 and TRBJ2-1; weak D call: TRBD1 (6 bases). The ends were cut back, 9 bases at V and 1 base at J, with 19 bases in the middle. Per the germline V gene, CDR1 is MDHEN and CDR2 is SYDVKM. This CDR3 spans 16 amino acids. The CDR3 coding sequence is TGTGCCAGTCCCCCGGTAGGGGGTTATTCCTACAATGAGCAGTTCTTC. It encodes CASPPVGGYSYNEQFF.

This clone showed up just once. This chain uses TRBV6-6 with TRBJ1-1, with TRBD1 as a possible D gene (5 bases). The CDR3 extends over 15 amino acids. Germline CDR1 reads MNHNY; CDR2 reads SVGAGI (reference sequence). Trimming removed 4 bases at V and 1 base at J, with 13 bases between. The CDR3 is CASSLHPTANTEAFF. The CDR3 bases are TGTGCCAGCAGTTTACACCCGACAGCGAACACTGAAGCTTTCTTT.

The chain carries TRBV7-3 and TRBJ2-7, with a possible D match to TRBD2 (6 bases). V was trimmed by 5 bases and J by 9 bases, leaving 20 bases between them. Germline V gene lookup returns CDR1 SGHTA and CDR2 FQGTGA. The CDR3 covers 14 residues. Here the CDR3 DNA reads TGTGCCAGCAGCGCATCCGGGAGTACGGCGGCGCAGTACTTC. It specifies CASSASGSTAAQYF.

The chain uses TRBV12-5 and TRBJ1-1; D gene uncertain. Germline V gene sequence: CDR1 LGHNT, CDR2 FRNRAP. Trimming removed 2 bases at V and 3 bases at J, with 19 bases between. The CDR3 runs 17 residues. The CDR3 sequence: CASGLPPKDNLYTEAFF. The CDR3 DNA reads as TGTGCTAGTGGTTTGCCCCCTAAAGACAACTTATACACTGAAGCTTTCTTT. The whole variable domain, remainder taken from reference TRBV12-5 and TRBJ1-1, is DARVTQTPRHKVTEMGQEVTMRCQPILGHNTVFWYRQTMMQGLELLAYFRNRAPLDDSGMPKDRFSAEMPDATLATLKIQPSEPRDSAVYFCASGLPPKDNLYTEAFFGQGTRLTVV.

The chain recombines TRBV11-2 with TRBJ2-3; possibly TRBD2 for D (6 bases). CDR1 is SGHAT and CDR2 is FQNNGV in the germline V gene. Trimming pared 2 bases from V and 0 bases from J, leaving 9 bases between. The CDR3 has 15 residues. CDR3 in DNA: TGTGCCAGCAGCTTACGGGCGGGAAGCACAGATACGCAGTATTTT. Protein: CASSLRAGSTDTQYF.

The chain employs TRBV5-1 and TRBJ2-3; D unclear. This CDR3 has 16 amino acids. The ends were cut back, 0 bases at V and 2 bases at J, with 13 bases in the middle. CDR1 and CDR2 from the germline V gene are SGHRS and YFSETQ. The chain's CDR3 is CASSLEGRAFTDTQYF. The CDR3 bases are TGCGCCAGCAGCTTGGAAGGGCGCGCCTTCACAGATACGCAGTATTTT.

The V call is TRBV6-5, the J call TRBJ1-6; 8 bases are shared with TRBD1. J gave up 5 bases and V 7 bases, and 7 bases lay outside the gene matches. CDR1 is MNHEY and CDR2 is SVGAGI in the germline V gene. The CDR3 is made up of 15 amino acids. For the CDR3, the DNA is TGTGCCAGCACCAGACAGGGGCTAGATAATTCACCCCTCCACTTT. The encoded protein is CASTRQGLDNSPLHF.

A note on this clone: In the same sample, other DNA sequences code for this CDR3. CDR3: CASRGSTDTQYF. CDR3 DNA sequence: TGTGCCAGCCGAGGCAGCACAGATACGCAGTATTTT. The rearrangement uses TRBV2 and TRBJ2-3; unclear D gene. With 8 bases removed from V and 0 bases from J, the gap between germline ends came to 6 bases. CDR3 length: 12 residues. CDR1 and CDR2 from the germline V gene are SNHLY and FYNNEI.

The gene calls are TRBV6-1 and TRBJ2-5; D could derive from TRBD1 or TRBD2 (5 bases each). V was clipped by 3 bases and J by 5 bases, with 13 bases between them. There are 14 residues in the CDR3. CDR1 is MNHNS and CDR2 is SASEGT in the germline V gene. The CDR3 DNA sequence: TGTGCCAGCAGTGATTTGGGGGACCGGGAGACCCAGTACTTC. It yields the protein CASSDLGDRETQYF.

The J gene is TRBJ2-3, the V gene TRBV5-4; TRBD2 matches at 7 bases. The V and J ends lost 1 base and 4 bases, in that order; junction bases with no gene match: 9. The CDR3 is 16 residues long. CDR1 and CDR2 (germline): SGHNT, YYREEE (reference sequence). The CDR3 nucleotides read TGTGCCAGCAGCTTGATGATGGCGGGAGCGTCAGATACGCAGTATTTT. This encodes CASSLMMAGASDTQYF.

This clone is a singleton in its sample. This rearrangement joins TRBV15 to TRBJ2-5; possibly TRBD2 for D (6 bases). The CDR3 sequence is 17 residues long. Germline CDR1 reads LNHNV; CDR2 reads YYDKDF (reference sequence). Between the trimmed V and J ends, which lost 0 bases and 0 bases, there was a span of 14 bases. CDR3: CATSRDQEGKYQETQYF. The DNA for the CDR3 is TGTGCCACCAGCAGAGATCAGGAGGGGAAGTACCAAGAGACCCAGTACTTC. Variable domain in full (rest from reference TRBV15 and TRBJ2-5): DAMVIQNPRYQVTQFGKPVTLSCSQTLNHNVMYWYQQKSSQAPKLLFHYYDKDFNNEADTPDNFQSRRPNTSFCFLDIRSPGLGDTAMYLCATSRDQEGKYQETQYFGPGTRLLVL.

The genes are TRBV6-5 and TRBJ2-7; D remains ambiguous. CDR1 is MNHEY, CDR2 SVGAGI, per germline. V shed 2 bases and J shed 4 bases, with 18 bases lying between them. This CDR3 comprises 16 residues. The CDR3 region is CASSYPDIEKIYEQYF. In nucleotides, the CDR3 is TGTGCCAGCAGTTACCCAGACATAGAGAAGATATACGAGCAGTACTTC.

The chain uses TRBV7-9 and TRBJ2-5; possible D gene TRBD2, 6 bases. Germline V gene sequence: CDR1 SEHNR, CDR2 FQNEAQ (reference sequence). V shed 6 bases and J shed 4 bases, with 15 bases lying between them. CDR3 length equals 14 residues. Here the CDR3 reads CASSFGLGGETQYF. CDR3 in DNA: TGTGCCAGCAGTTTTGGATTGGGGGGAGAGACCCAGTACTTC.

In the case of this clone: Distinct nucleotide sequences in the sample also encode this CDR3. This chain connects TRBV29-1 to TRBJ2-1; D is ambiguous. Germline-derived CDR1 and CDR2 are SQVTM and ANQGSEA. The CDR3 totals 13 residues. Trimming stripped 7 bases from V and 0 bases from J, with 10 bases between. The chain's CDR3 is CSAGTASYNEQFF. CDR3 DNA: TGCAGCGCTGGAACAGCCTCCTACAATGAGCAGTTCTTC.

The rearrangement links TRBV5-1 to TRBJ1-2; D is possibly TRBD1 (5 bases). The V end lost 0 bases, the J end lost 7 bases, and 13 bases lay between the germline ends. The CDR3 has 14 residues. The germline V gene encodes CDR1 SGHRS and CDR2 YFSETQ. The CDR3 protein is CASSLAQGVFGYTF. CDR3 bases: TGCGCCAGCAGCTTGGCGCAGGGTGTATTTGGCTACACCTTC.

V gene TRBV7-6 combines with J gene TRBJ2-2; 14 positions agree with TRBD2. The CDR3 loop spans 18 amino acids. The trim removed 4 bases at V and 2 bases at J, leaving 6 bases unmatched. Germline values: CDR1 SGHVS, CDR2 FNYEAQ. Written as DNA, the CDR3 is TGTGCCAGCAGCTGGTCCGGGACTAGCGGGGGAAACACCGGGGAGCTGTTTTTT. It yields the protein CASSWSGTSGGNTGELFF.

This chain joins TRBV7-9 and TRBJ2-2; D uncertain. Per the germline V gene, CDR1 is SEHNR and CDR2 is FQNEAQ (reference sequence). The CDR3 runs to 16 residues. V was pared by 6 bases and J by 2 bases, with 16 bases between. CDR3 residues: CASRPTPFINTGELFF. CDR3 nucleotide sequence: TGTGCCAGCAGGCCCACCCCCTTTATTAACACCGGGGAGCTGTTTTTT.

This chain uses TRBV6-1 with TRBJ2-4; no clear D gene. This CDR3 contains 12 residues. The germline gives CDR1 MNHNS, CDR2 SASEGT. Trimming cost V 4 bases and J 9 bases, with 10 bases left between them. CDR3 in DNA: TGTGCCAGCAGTGCTTTAGTGGGCATTCAGTACTTC. Protein: CASSALVGIQYF.